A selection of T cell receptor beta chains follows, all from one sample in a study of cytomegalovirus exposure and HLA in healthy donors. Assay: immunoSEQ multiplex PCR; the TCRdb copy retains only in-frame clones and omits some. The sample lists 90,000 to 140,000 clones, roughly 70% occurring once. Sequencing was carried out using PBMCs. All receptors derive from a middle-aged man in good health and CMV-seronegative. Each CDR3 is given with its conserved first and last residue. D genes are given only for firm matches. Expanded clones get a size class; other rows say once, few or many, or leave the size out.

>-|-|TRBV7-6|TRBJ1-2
CASSGGRVYGYTF
TGTGCCAGCAGCGGCGGGAGGGTCTATGGCTACACCTTC
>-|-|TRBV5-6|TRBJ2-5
CASSLNRKETQYF
TGTGCCAGCAGCTTGAACAGAAAAGAGACCCAGTACTTC
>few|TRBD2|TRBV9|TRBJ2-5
CASSRRLAGGETQYF
TGTGCCAGCAGCCGACGACTAGCGGGAGGAGAGACCCAGTACTTC
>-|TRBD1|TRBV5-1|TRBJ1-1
CASSLGGQGQGTEAFF
TGCGCCAGCAGCTTGGGGGGACAGGGGCAGGGCACTGAAGCTTTCTTT
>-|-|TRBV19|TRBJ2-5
CASSTSGARQETQYF
TGTGCCAGTAGTACCTCTGGGGCAAGACAAGAGACCCAGTACTTC
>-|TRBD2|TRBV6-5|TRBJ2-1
CAAGTSGGDEQFF
TGTGCCGCCGGGACTAGCGGGGGGGATGAGCAGTTCTTC
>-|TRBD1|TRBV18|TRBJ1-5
CASSPTGGGNNQPQHF
TGTGCCAGCTCACCAACCGGAGGGGGCAACAATCAGCCCCAGCATTTT
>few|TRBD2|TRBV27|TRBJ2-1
CASSLAGGPYNEQFF
TGTGCCAGCTCACTAGCGGGAGGGCCCTACAATGAGCAGTTCTTC
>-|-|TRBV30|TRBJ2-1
CAWSVLGNYNEQFF
TGTGCCTGGAGTGTACTAGGGAACTACAATGAGCAGTTCTTC
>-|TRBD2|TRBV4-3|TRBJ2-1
CASSQGAGGQEIDNEQFF
TGCGCCAGCAGCCAAGGAGCGGGGGGCCAAGAGATCGACAATGAGCAGTTCTTC
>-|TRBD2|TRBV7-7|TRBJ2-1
CASSPQGLGVSEQFF
TGTGCCAGCAGCCCTCAGGGACTAGGAGTCAGTGAGCAGTTCTTC
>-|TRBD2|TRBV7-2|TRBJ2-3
CASSVLAGDTQYF
TGTGCCAGCAGCGTCCTAGCGGGAGATACGCAGTATTTT
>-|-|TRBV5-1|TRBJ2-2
CASSFRRGDTGELFF
TGCGCCAGCAGCTTTCGTCGGGGTGATACCGGGGAGCTGTTTTTT
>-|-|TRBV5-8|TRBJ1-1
CASSYWPKDRVEAFF
TGTGCCAGCAGCTATTGGCCAAAAGACAGAGTTGAAGCTTTCTTT
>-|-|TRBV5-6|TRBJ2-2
CASSLSEGTGELFF
TGTGCCAGCAGCCTCTCCGAGGGCACCGGGGAGCTGTTTTTT
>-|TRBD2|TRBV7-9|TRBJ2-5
CASSLSGGLETQYF
TGTGCCAGCAGCTTAAGCGGGGGACTAGAGACCCAGTACTTC
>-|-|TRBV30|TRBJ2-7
CAWRSPGFPAYEQYF
TGTGCCTGGAGGAGCCCGGGGTTTCCCGCCTACGAGCAGTACTTC
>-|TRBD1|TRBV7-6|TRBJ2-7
CASSLDGNRGYEQYF
TGTGCCAGCAGCTTAGACGGTAACAGGGGCTACGAGCAGTACTTC
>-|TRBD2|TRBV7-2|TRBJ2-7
CASSSSSGSYEQYF
TGTGCCAGCAGCTCCTCTAGCGGGTCGTACGAGCAGTACTTC
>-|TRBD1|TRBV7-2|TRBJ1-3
CASSLAGPQFGTGTSGNTIYF
TGTGCCAGCAGCTTAGCAGGGCCGCAATTCGGGACAGGGACCTCTGGAAACACCATATATTTT
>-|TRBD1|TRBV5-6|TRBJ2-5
CASSEEDRDRVETQYF
TGTGCCAGCAGTGAGGAGGACCGGGACAGGGTGGAGACCCAGTACTTC
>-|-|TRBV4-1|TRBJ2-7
CASSQDGAELEQYF
TGCGCCAGCAGCCAAGATGGGGCAGAGCTCGAGCAGTACTTC
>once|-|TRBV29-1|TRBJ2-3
CSVKPGTSTDTQYF
TGCAGCGTTAAACCGGGAACTAGCACAGATACGCAGTATTTT
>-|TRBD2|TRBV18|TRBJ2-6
CASSPRLAGGGANVLTF
TGTGCCAGCTCACCAAGGCTAGCGGGAGGTGGGGCCAACGTCCTGACTTTC
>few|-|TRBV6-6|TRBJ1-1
CASTQGMWTEAFF
TGTGCCAGCACACAGGGTATGTGGACTGAAGCTTTCTTT
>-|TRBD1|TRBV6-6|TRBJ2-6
CASSYPLDRAGVLTF
TGTGCCAGCAGTTACCCGCTCGACAGGGCTGGCGTCCTGACTTTC
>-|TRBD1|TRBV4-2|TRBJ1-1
CASSQGTGWFAFF
TGTGCCAGCAGCCAAGGGACAGGGTGGTTCGCTTTCTTT
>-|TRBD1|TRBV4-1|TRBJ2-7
CASSQEDRGVLYEQYF
TGCGCCAGCAGCCAAGAGGACAGGGGGGTTCTCTACGAGCAGTACTTC
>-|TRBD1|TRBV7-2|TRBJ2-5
CASSSGQAQTQYF
TGTGCCAGCAGCTCCGGACAGGCCCAGACCCAGTACTTC
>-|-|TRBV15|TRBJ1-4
CATSRDPAGTNEKLFF
TGTGCCACCAGCAGAGATCCCGCAGGAACTAATGAAAAACTGTTTTTT
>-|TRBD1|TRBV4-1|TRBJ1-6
CASSQAGTDNSPLHF
TGCGCCAGCAGCCAAGCCGGGACAGATAATTCACCCCTCCACTTT
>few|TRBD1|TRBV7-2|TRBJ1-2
CASSLMMGQGVSGYTF
TGTGCCAGCAGCTTAATGATGGGACAGGGAGTGAGTGGCTACACCTTC
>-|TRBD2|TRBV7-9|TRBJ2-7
CASSSLIRGRAYEQYF
TGTGCCAGCAGCTCACTTATCCGGGGGAGGGCCTACGAGCAGTACTTC
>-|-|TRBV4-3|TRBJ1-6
CASSQDSRSSSYNSPLHF
TGCGCCAGCAGCCAAGATTCTAGAAGCAGCTCCTATAATTCACCCCTCCACTTT
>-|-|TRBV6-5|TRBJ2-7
CASSENRAGYEQYF
TGTGCCAGCAGTGAAAACAGGGCCGGTTACGAGCAGTACTTC